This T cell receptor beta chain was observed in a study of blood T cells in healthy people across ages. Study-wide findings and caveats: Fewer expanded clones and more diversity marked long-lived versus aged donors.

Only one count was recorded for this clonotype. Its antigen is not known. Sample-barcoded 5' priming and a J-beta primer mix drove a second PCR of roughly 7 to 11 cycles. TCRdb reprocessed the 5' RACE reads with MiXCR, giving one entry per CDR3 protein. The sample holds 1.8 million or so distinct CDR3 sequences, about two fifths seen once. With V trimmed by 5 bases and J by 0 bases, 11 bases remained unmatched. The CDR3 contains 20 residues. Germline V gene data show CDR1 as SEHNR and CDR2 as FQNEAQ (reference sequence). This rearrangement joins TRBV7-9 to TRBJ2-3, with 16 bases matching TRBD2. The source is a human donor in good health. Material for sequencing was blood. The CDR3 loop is CASSRTSGLAGGSSTDTQYF. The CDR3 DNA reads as TGTGCCAGCAGCCGCACCTCGGGACTAGCGGGGGGGTCTAGCACAGATACGCAGTATTTT.